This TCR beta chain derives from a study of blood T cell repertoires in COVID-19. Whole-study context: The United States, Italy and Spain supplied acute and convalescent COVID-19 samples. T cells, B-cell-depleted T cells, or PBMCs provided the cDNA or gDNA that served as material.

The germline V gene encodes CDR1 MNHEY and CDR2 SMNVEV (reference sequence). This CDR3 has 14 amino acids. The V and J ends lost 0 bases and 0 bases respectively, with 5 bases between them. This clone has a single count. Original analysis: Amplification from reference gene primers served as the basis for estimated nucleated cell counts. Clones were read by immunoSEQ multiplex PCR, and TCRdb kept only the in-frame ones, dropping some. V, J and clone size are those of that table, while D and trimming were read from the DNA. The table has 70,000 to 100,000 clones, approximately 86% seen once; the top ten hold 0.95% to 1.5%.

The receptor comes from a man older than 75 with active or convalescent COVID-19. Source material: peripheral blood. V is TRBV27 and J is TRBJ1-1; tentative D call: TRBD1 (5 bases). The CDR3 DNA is TGTGCCAGCAGTTTATCCAGGGTGAACACTGAAGCTTTCTTT. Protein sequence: CASSLSRVNTEAFF.